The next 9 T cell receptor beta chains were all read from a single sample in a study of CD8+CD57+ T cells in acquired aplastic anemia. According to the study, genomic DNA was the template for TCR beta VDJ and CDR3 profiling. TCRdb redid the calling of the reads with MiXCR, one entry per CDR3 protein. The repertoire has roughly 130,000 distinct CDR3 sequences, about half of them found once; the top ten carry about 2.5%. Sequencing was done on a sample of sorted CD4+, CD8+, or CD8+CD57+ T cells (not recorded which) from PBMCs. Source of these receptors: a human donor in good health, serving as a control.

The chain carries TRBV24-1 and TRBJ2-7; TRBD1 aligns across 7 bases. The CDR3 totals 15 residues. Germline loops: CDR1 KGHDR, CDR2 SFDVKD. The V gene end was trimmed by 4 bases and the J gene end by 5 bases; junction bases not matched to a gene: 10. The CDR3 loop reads CATSDDDRARNEQYF. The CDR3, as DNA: TGTGCCACCAGTGACGACGACAGGGCGAGGAACGAGCAGTACTTC.

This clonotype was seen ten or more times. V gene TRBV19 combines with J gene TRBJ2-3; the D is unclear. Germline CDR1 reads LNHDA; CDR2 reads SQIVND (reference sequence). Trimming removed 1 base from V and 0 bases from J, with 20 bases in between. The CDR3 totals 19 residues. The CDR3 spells CASSIVTSNSALSTDTQYF. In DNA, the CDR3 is TGTGCCAGTAGTATAGTCACAAGTAACAGCGCGCTTAGCACAGATACGCAGTATTTT.

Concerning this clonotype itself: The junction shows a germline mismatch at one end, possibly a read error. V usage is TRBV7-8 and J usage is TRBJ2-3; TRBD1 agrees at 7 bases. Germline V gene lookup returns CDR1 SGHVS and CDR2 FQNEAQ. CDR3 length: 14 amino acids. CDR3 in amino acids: CVSLWDSTTDTQYF. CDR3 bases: TGTGTCAGCTTGTGGGACAGTACCACAGATACGCAGTATTTT. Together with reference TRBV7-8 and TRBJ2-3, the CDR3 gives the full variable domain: GAGVSQSPRYKVAKRGQDVALRCDPISGHVSLFWYQQALGQGPEFLTYFQNEAQLDKSGLPSDRFFAERPEGSVSTLKIQRTQQEDSAVYLCVSLWDSTTDTQYFGPGTRLTVL.

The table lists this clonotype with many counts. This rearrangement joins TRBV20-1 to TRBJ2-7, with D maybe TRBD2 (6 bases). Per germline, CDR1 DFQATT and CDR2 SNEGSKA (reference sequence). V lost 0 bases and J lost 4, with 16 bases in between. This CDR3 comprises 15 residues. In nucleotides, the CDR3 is TGCAGTGCTAGAGATCCCCGGAGGGGCCCGTACGAGCAGTACTTC. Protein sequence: CSARDPRRGPYEQYF.

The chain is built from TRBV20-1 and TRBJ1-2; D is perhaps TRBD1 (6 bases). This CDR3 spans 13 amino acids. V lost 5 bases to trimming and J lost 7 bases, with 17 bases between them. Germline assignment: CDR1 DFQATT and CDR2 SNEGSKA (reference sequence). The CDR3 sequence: CSAPGREGGGYTF. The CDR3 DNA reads TGCAGTGCTCCGGGACGAGAGGGGGGTGGCTACACCTTC.

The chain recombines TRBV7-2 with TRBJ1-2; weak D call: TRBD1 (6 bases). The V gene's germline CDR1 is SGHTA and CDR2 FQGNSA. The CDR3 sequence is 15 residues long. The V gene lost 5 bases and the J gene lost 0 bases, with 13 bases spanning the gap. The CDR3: CASSPGQRANYGYTF. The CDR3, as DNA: TGTGCCAGCAGCCCAGGACAGAGAGCTAACTATGGCTACACCTTC.

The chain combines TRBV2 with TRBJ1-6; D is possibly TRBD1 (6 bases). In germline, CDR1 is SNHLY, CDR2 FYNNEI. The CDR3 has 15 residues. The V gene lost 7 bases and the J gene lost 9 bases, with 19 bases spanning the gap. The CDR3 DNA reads TGTGCCAGCAATCTGGGCCAGGGGTATTGTTCACCCCTCCACTTT. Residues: CASNLGQGYCSPLHF.

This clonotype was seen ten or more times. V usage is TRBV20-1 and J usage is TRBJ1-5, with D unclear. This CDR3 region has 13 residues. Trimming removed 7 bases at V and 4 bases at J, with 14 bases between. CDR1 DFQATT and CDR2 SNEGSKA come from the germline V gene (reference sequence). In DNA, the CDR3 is TGCAGTGTTAAAGCAGGACTGAATCAGCCCCAGCATTTT. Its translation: CSVKAGLNQPQHF.

CDR3 sequence (DNA): TGTGCCAGCAGCTTCGGACCGGGACTAGCGGGGGGGAGAGTCTACGAGCAGTACTTC. It yields the protein CASSFGPGLAGGRVYEQYF. V and J are TRBV11-2 and TRBJ2-7; 16 positions agree with TRBD2. CDR3 size: 19 residues. Losses at the gene ends were 3 bases for V and 3 bases for J; bases not matched to a gene: 11. The germline gives CDR1 SGHAT, CDR2 FQNNGV. Full variable domain (outside the CDR3, taken from reference TRBV11-2 and TRBJ2-7): EAGVAQSPRYKIIEKRQSVAFWCNPISGHATLYWYQQILGQGPKLLIQFQNNGVVDDSQLPKDRFSAERLKGVDSTLKIQPAKLEDSAVYLCASSFGPGLAGGRVYEQYFGPGTRLTVT.